This is a list of T cell receptor beta chains from one sample in a study of beta chain features in type 1 diabetes. Clones were sequenced by immunoSEQ multiplex PCR, and TCRdb holds only the in-frame ones, with some missing. The table shows around 56,000 clones, with around 53% occurring only once. Sequenced input: Tregs from blood. The receptors stem from a middle-aged woman with type 1 diabetes. The CDR3 runs from the conserved cysteine through the conserved F or W. A D gene is named only where the DNA matches it firmly. Some rows have no size entry. The others give once, few or many, or a class for an expanded clone.

DNA	CDR3	V	size	D	J
TGTGCCAGTAGTCCTGACAGGGGCTTTGGATATGGCTACACCTTC	CASSPDRGFGYGYTF	TRBV19	few	TRBD1	TRBJ1-2
TGCGCCAGCAGCCAACCCGGGACACCGAATGAAAAACTGTTTTTT	CASSQPGTPNEKLFF	TRBV4-1	medium-sized	-	TRBJ1-4
TGTGCCAGCAGCCCCAAGCGGGATTGGGGGAATGAGCAGTTCTTC	CASSPKRDWGNEQFF	TRBV7-9	-	TRBD2	TRBJ2-1
TGTGCCAGCTCACTACGACAGGCGAGCACAGATACGCAGTATTTT	CASSLRQASTDTQYF	TRBV18	-	-	TRBJ2-3
TGTGCCAGCAGCCCTCCGCCTCGCGGGATGAATTCCTACGAGCAGTACTTC	CASSPPPRGMNSYEQYF	TRBV2	few	-	TRBJ2-7
TGTGCCAGCAGCCGCGGCCCTCCCGGGGCCAACGTCCTGACTTTC	CASSRGPPGANVLTF	TRBV7-2	-	-	TRBJ2-6
TGTGCCATCAGCGGAGTGGGGAGGGCCAACAATGAGCAGTTCTTC	CAISGVGRANNEQFF	TRBV10-3	-	TRBD2	TRBJ2-1
TGCGCCAGCAGCTTATCCGGGGGTCTCATCTACGAGCAGTACTTC	CASSLSGGLIYEQYF	TRBV5-1	-	-	TRBJ2-7
TGTGCCAGCAGCACCTTACCCGGAGGGACCGGGGAGCTGTTTTTT	CASSTLPGGTGELFF	TRBV7-3	-	-	TRBJ2-2
TGTGCCAGCAGCCCGACGGGGGGCGCGGGGTTTTTATCATCTAATGAGCAGTTCTTC	CASSPTGGAGFLSSNEQFF	TRBV7-3	-	-	TRBJ2-1